What follows are 18 T cell receptor beta chains derived from one specimen sequenced in a study of cytomegalovirus exposure and HLA in healthy donors. Using immunoSEQ multiplex PCR, the repertoire was profiled, and TCRdb retains in-frame clones only, with some absent. The sample shows over 200,000 clones, around 87% of them seen only once. The source material was PBMCs. The source is a woman aged 18-35 years in good health and CMV-seropositive.

The chain is built from TRBV19 and TRBJ2-7; weak D call: TRBD1 (6 bases). The CDR3 extends over 14 amino acids. Germline assignment: CDR1 LNHDA and CDR2 SQIVND (reference sequence). Trimming cost V 3 bases and J 2 bases, with 11 bases left between them. The CDR3 DNA follows: TGTGCCAGTAGTATGAGGGGGAAGACCTACGAGCAGTACTTC. Protein product: CASSMRGKTYEQYF.

The chain uses TRBV21-1 and TRBJ2-5; TRBD2 is the table's D call and was not checked against the DNA. TRBV21-1 corresponds to a pseudogene. CDR3 length: 20 residues. CDR3 sequence: CASSKSESSGRANGQETQYF. CDR3 in DNA: TGTGCCAGCAGCAAATCTGAGTCTAGCGGGAGGGCGAATGGTCAAGAGACCCAGTACTTC.

This clone was seen a few times. The chain is built from TRBV29-1 and TRBJ2-2, with 10 bases that match TRBD1. With V trimmed by 7 bases and J by 5 bases, 7 bases remained unmatched. This CDR3 comprises 14 residues. From germline, CDR1 is SQVTM and CDR2 ANQGSEA. The CDR3 DNA follows: TGCAGCGGGGGAGGGACAGGGGTTACCGGGGAGCTGTTTTTT. Translated, it gives CSGGGTGVTGELFF.

This chain links TRBV27 with TRBJ2-3; 7 bases align to TRBD2. The CDR3 length is 14 residues. J gave up 3 bases and V 6 bases, and 6 bases lay outside the gene matches. CDR1 is MNHEY and CDR2 is SMNVEV in the germline V gene (reference sequence). CDR3 nucleotides: TGTGCCAGCAGCGGGAGGATGATAACAGATACGCAGTATTTT. This sequence encodes CASSGRMITDTQYF.

The chain employs TRBV5-6 and TRBJ1-2, with 7 nucleotides matching TRBD1. The CDR3 loop spans 15 amino acids. With V trimmed by 4 bases and J by 3 bases, 9 bases remained unmatched. Germline values: CDR1 SGHDT, CDR2 YYEEEE. DNA of the CDR3: TGTGCCAGCAGCCCGGACAGGAGCTCCTACTATGGCTACACCTTC. This sequence encodes CASSPDRSSYYGYTF.

This chain uses TRBV27 with TRBJ2-3, with D hard to call. CDR3 size: 13 residues. V shed 3 bases and J shed 3 bases, with 7 bases lying between them. Germline V CDR1 and CDR2: MNHEY, SMNVEV (reference sequence). The DNA for the CDR3 is TGTGCCAGCAGTTTCGTCGGGACAGATACGCAGTATTTT. It specifies CASSFVGTDTQYF.

The chain recombines TRBV10-3 with TRBJ1-2, with D tentatively TRBD1 (6 bases). Germline CDR1 is ENHRY and CDR2 is SYGVKD. This CDR3 region has 14 residues. V was clipped by 4 bases and J by 6 bases, with 15 bases between them. The CDR3 coding sequence is TGTGCCATCAGTGGGTTCCCAACAGGGAATGGCTACACCTTC. Translated: CAISGFPTGNGYTF.

This chain joins TRBV7-6 and TRBJ2-5; TRBD2 might be the D (6 bases). Deletions cut 3 bases from V and 0 bases from J, with 11 bases between. This CDR3 spans 15 amino acids. Germline loops: CDR1 SGHVS, CDR2 FNYEAQ. DNA of the CDR3: TGTGCCAGCAGCTTCCGGGAGACCTACCAAGAGACCCAGTACTTC. Translated: CASSFRETYQETQYF.

The V gene is TRBV7-2, the J gene TRBJ1-5; 10 bases agree with TRBD1. The V and J ends lost 5 bases and 6 bases, in that order; junction bases with no gene match: 7. The germline gives CDR1 SGHTA, CDR2 FQGNSA. The length of the CDR3 is 15 residues. CDR3 sequence reads: CASSTRQGAGQPQHF. The CDR3 region has the DNA TGTGCCAGCAGCACCCGACAGGGGGCCGGTCAGCCCCAGCATTTT. Full variable domain (missing parts from reference TRBV7-2 and TRBJ1-5): GAGVSQSPSNKVTEKGKDVELRCDPISGHTALYWYRQSLGQGLEFLIYFQGNSAPDKSGLPSDRFSAERTGGSVSTLTIQRTQQEDSAVYLCASSTRQGAGQPQHFGDGTRLSIL.

The chain couples TRBV4-2 to TRBJ2-7; D may be TRBD2 (6 bases). Trimming stripped 4 bases from V and 4 bases from J, with 23 bases between. The CDR3 extends over 17 amino acids. CDR1 LGHNA and CDR2 YNFKEQ come from the germline V gene. In DNA, the CDR3 is TGTGCCAGCAGCCCCACCCCTCGCGGCGGGAAACTTTACGAGCAGTACTTC. It codes for CASSPTPRGGKLYEQYF.

This sequence joins TRBV5-4 and TRBJ2-5, with a possible D match to TRBD2 (7 bases). The V gene lost 0 bases and the J gene lost 4 bases, with 16 bases spanning the gap. The germline V gene has CDR1 SGHNT and CDR2 YYREEE (reference sequence). This CDR3 has 16 amino acids. The CDR3 nucleotides are TGTGCCAGCAGCTTGGACTGGGGGGGCGCGGGAGAGACCCAGTACTTC. Amino acid sequence: CASSLDWGGAGETQYF.

This clone was counted a few times. This chain connects TRBV19 to TRBJ1-2; 7 bases fit TRBD1. Germline CDR1 is LNHDA and CDR2 is SQIVND (reference sequence). V lost 3 bases and J lost 6; bases outside the gene matches: 7. The length of the CDR3 is 14 residues. The CDR3 loop is CASSMGTAQNGYTF. DNA of the CDR3: TGTGCCAGTAGTATGGGGACAGCCCAGAATGGCTACACCTTC.

The V gene is TRBV19, the J gene TRBJ1-5, with D possibly matching TRBD1 (6 bases). Germline loops: CDR1 LNHDA, CDR2 SQIVND (reference sequence). V was cut by 9 bases and J by 0 bases, with 15 bases left in between. The CDR3 covers 15 residues. The CDR3 region is CASKGGFNSNQPQHF. The CDR3 nucleotides are TGTGCCAGCAAGGGGGGGTTTAATAGCAATCAGCCCCAGCATTTT.

The chain uses TRBV15 and TRBJ2-7; 9 nucleotides align to TRBD1. V gave up 3 bases and J gave up 5 bases; unmatched junction bases: 11. The germline V gene encodes CDR1 LNHNV and CDR2 YYDKDF (reference sequence). This CDR3 spans 16 amino acids. The CDR3 loop is CATSRSAGTGFHEQYF. CDR3 sequence (DNA): TGTGCCACCAGCAGGTCGGCCGGGACAGGGTTCCACGAGCAGTACTTC.

This clone was observed once. The chain uses TRBV27 and TRBJ1-5, with 12 bases that match TRBD1. The CDR3 sequence is 17 residues long. V shed 3 bases and J 6 bases; nucleotides not matched to a gene: 9. CDR1 and CDR2 from the germline V gene are MNHEY and SMNVEV (reference sequence). Written as DNA, the CDR3 is TGTGCCAGCAGTTTTCTCAAGGGACAGGGGGCGAGTCAGCCCCAGCATTTT. Translated: CASSFLKGQGASQPQHF.

The genes are TRBV27 and TRBJ1-1; weak D call: TRBD1 (5 bases). The germline V gene has CDR1 MNHEY and CDR2 SMNVEV (reference sequence). V shed 3 bases and J shed 4 bases, with 12 bases lying between them. This CDR3 has 14 amino acids. The CDR3 region is CASSFAPGGTEAFF. CDR3 nucleotides: TGTGCCAGCAGTTTCGCGCCGGGGGGCACTGAAGCTTTCTTT.

The V gene is TRBV19, the J gene TRBJ2-7; 9 bases match TRBD1. CDR1 is LNHDA, CDR2 SQIVND, per germline (reference sequence). The CDR3 spans 17 residues. V lost 2 bases, J lost 2 bases, and 10 bases stayed unmatched. The CDR3 DNA is TGTGCCAGTAGTATACGTGGGTTGAGACAGGGGGCCTACGAGCAGTACTTC. This codes for CASSIRGLRQGAYEQYF.

The chain has TRBV11-1 and TRBJ1-5; no reliable D call. The CDR3 loop spans 13 amino acids. CDR1 and CDR2 from the germline V gene are SGHAT and FQDESV (reference sequence). V was shortened by 3 bases and J by 5 bases, with 8 bases between the two germline ends. The CDR3 region has the DNA TGTGCCAGCAGCTTGGGAGGGTATCAGCCCCAGCATTTT. It is translated as CASSLGGYQPQHF. The full variable domain, with the rest looked up from reference TRBV11-1 and TRBJ1-5, is EAEVAQSPRYKITEKSQAVAFWCDPISGHATLYWYRQILGQGPELLVQFQDESVVDDSQLPKDRFSAERLKGVDSTLKIQPAELGDSAMYLCASSLGGYQPQHFGDGTRLSIL.